This TCR beta chain was captured by sequencing in a study of blood T cell repertoires in COVID-19. Study-wide background: COVID-19 samples from acute and convalescent phases originated in the United States, Italy and Spain. The cDNA or gDNA used as material had been derived from T cells, B-cell-depleted T cells, or PBMCs.

CDR3 length equals 14 residues. Trimming took off 2 bases at V and 0 bases at J, with 9 bases between the two ends. Germline loops: CDR1 SGHRS, CDR2 YFSETQ. As originally analysed: It was from reference gene primer amplification that nucleated cell counts were estimated. Sequencing was performed with immunoSEQ multiplex PCR; in TCRdb, only in-frame clones are kept and a portion is missing. Clonal size and the V and J genes are those of that table, whereas D and trimming came from the DNA. The sample lists some 500,000 clones, around 90% seen once, with 7.5% to 9.5% in the top ten. In Seattle, patients joined the study during active infection and were tracked longitudinally.

This sequence originates from a woman aged 50 to 65 with COVID-19, enrolled during active disease. Sequencing was performed on peripheral blood. V gene TRBV5-1 combines with J gene TRBJ2-7, with D tentatively TRBD1 (6 bases). CDR3: CASSFTGFSYEQYF. As DNA, the CDR3 is TGCGCCAGCAGCTTTACAGGGTTCTCCTACGAGCAGTACTTC.